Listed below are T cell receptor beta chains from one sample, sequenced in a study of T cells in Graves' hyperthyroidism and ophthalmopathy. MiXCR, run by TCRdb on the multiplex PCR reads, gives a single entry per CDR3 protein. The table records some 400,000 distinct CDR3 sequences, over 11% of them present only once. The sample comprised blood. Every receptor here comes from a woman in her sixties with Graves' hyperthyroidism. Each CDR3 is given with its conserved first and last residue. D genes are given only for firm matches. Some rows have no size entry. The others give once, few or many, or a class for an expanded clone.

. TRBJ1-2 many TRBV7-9 TGTGCCAGCAGCTCACCTAACTATGGCTACACCTTC CASSSPNYGYTF
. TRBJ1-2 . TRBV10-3 TGTGCCATCAGTGAGTGGGGGGTTGGCCATGGCTACACCTTC CAISEWGVGHGYTF
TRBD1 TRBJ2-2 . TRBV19 TGTGCCACCCACAGGGGGCGCATCGCCGGGGAGCTGTTTTTT CATHRGRIAGELFF
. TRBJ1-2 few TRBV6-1 TGTGCCTTTCCATTTCAGGGAGACTATGGCTACACCTTC CAFPFQGDYGYTF
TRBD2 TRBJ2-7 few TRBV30 TGTGCCTGGAGGCCGGGACTAGATAGGAAAGGTAGCGCGCTCGAGCAGTACTTC CAWRPGLDRKGSALEQYF
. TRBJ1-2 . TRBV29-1 TGCAGCGTTGGGGAGGCCAGCGATAACTATGGCTACACCTTC CSVGEASDNYGYTF
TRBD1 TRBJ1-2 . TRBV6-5 TGTGCCAGCAGTTACGTTATGACGGGACAGGCATTCAACTATGGCTACACCTTC CASSYVMTGQAFNYGYTF
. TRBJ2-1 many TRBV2 TGTGCCAGCAGTGAAGTATCCTCGTACAATGAGCAGTTCTTC CASSEVSSYNEQFF
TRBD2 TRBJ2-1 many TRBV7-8 TGTGCCAGCAGCCTCCGGACTAGCGGGAGTGTGTACAATGAGCAGTTCTTC CASSLRTSGSVYNEQFF
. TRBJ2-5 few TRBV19 TGTGCCAGTAGCCAGACAGGTCAACAAGAGACCCAGTACTTC CASSQTGQQETQYF
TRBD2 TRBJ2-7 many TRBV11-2 TGTGCCAGCAGCTCAGGTGCGGGAGCGGGTTACGAGCAGTACTTC CASSSGAGAGYEQYF
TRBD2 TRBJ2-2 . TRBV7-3 TGTGCCAGCAGCCCCCGGCGGGGAGGGACTATTAGCGATCCCGGGGAGCTGTTTTTT CASSPRRGGTISDPGELFF
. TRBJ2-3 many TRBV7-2 TGTGCCAGCACCAACCCTAGCGCAGATACGCAGTATTTT CASTNPSADTQYF
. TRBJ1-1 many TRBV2 TGTGCCAGCAGTTGGGAGGGAGGGACCACTGAAGCTTTCTTT CASSWEGGTTEAFF
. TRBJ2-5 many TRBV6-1 TGTGCCAGCAGTGAAGTCGAGGCGGGGCCCCTCCAAGAGACCCAGTACTTC CASSEVEAGPLQETQYF
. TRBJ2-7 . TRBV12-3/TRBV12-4 TGTGCCAGCAGTTTAGCGACCAGCCACTACGAGCAGTACTTC CASSLATSHYEQYF
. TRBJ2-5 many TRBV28 TGTGCCAGCAGTTTTGAGCCGACAGGAGGGGAGACCCAGTACTTC CASSFEPTGGETQYF
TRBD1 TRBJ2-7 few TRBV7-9 TGTGCCAGCAGCCTTGCGGGACAGGGTTCCCACGAGCAGTACTTC CASSLAGQGSHEQYF
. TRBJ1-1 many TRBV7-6 TGTGCCAGCAGCCTCGGACACACGAACACTGAAGCTTTCTTT CASSLGHTNTEAFF
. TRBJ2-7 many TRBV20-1 TGCAGTGCTAGAGGTCTGGGCCAGGACGCCTACGAGCAGTACTTC CSARGLGQDAYEQYF
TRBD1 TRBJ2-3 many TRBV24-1 TGTGCCACCAGTGATCCCGGGACAGACACAGATACGCAGTATTTT CATSDPGTDTDTQYF
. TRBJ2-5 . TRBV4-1 TGCGCCAGCAGCCAAGTGGTTAGGGGACCGCGAGAGACCCAGTACTTC CASSQVVRGPRETQYF
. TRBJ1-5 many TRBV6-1 TGTGCCAGCAGTGAACGCAGGGTTGGCAATCAGCCCCAGCATTTT CASSERRVGNQPQHF
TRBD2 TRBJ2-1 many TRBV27 TGTGCCAGCAGCTTAGGACTAGCGGGAGTTAACGAGCAGTTCTTC CASSLGLAGVNEQFF
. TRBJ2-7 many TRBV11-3 TGTGCCAGCAGCTTAGAGGGGGGTAACTCCTACGAGCAGTACTTC CASSLEGGNSYEQYF
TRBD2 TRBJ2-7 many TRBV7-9 TGTGCCAGCAGCGGGCGGACTAGCGGGTACTACGAGCAGTACTTC CASSGRTSGYYEQYF
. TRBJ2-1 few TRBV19 TGTGCCAGTAGTATGGCGGGAAGTCACTACAATGAGCAGTTCTTC CASSMAGSHYNEQFF
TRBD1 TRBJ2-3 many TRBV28 TGTGCCAGCCAAATTGGGACAGCGAGCACAGATACGCAGTATTTT CASQIGTASTDTQYF
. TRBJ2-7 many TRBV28 TGTGCCAGCAGTCCCGGGACGGCCCCCTACTTC CASSPGTAPYF
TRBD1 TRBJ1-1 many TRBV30 TGTGCCTGGACAGGGGGAAGTGGGAGATCATCTTGGGCTGAAGCTTTCTTT CAWTGGSGRSSWAEAFF
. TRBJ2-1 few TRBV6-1 TGTGCCAGCAATCGCTACAATGAGCAGTTCTTC CASNRYNEQFF
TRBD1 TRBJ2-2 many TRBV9 TGTGCCAGCAGCGGGGACAGCACCGGGGAGCTGTTTTTT CASSGDSTGELFF
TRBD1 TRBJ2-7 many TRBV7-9 TGTGCCAGCAGCTTAGTTCAGGGGGCCTACGAGCAGTACTTC CASSLVQGAYEQYF
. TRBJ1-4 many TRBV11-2 TGTGCCAGCAGCTTCACAGGGATTATTAATGAAAAACTGTTTTTT CASSFTGIINEKLFF
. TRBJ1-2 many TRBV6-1 TGTGCCAGTCCATCGGGACGGACGTCGGGAGGTGGCTACACCTTC CASPSGRTSGGGYTF
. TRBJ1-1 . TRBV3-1 TGTGCCAGCAGCCACGGGGCGGAGGACACTGAAGCTTTCTTT CASSHGAEDTEAFF
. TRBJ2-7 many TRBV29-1 TGCAGCGTTGAGAGAGACAGAAAAGAGCAGTACTTC CSVERDRKEQYF
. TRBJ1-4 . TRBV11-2 TGTGCCAGCAGCCCCCGAGTTCCGGCTGGTGGGGAAAAACTGTTTTTT CASSPRVPAGGEKLFF
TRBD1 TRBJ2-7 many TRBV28 TGTGCCAGCAACCGGGACAGGGGGGTAGGCTACGAGCAGTACTTC CASNRDRGVGYEQYF
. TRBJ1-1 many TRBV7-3 TGTGCCAGCAGCTCCGCAGGGCGACGGGGCACTGAAGCTTTCTTT CASSSAGRRGTEAFF
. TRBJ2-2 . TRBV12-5 TGTGCTAGTGGTTTAGGTCACACCGGGGAGCTGTTTTTT CASGLGHTGELFF
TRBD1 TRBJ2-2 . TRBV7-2 TGTGCCAGCAGTCGAGATCTTTTCCTCTGGACAGGCGAGAACACCGGGGAGCTGTTTTTT CASSRDLFLWTGENTGELFF
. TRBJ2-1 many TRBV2 TGTGCCAGCAGACCGGGTCTATTGTACAATGAGCAGTTCTTC CASRPGLLYNEQFF
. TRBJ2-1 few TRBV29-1 TGCAGTAGCGAAAACTCCTACAATGAGCAGTTCTTC CSSENSYNEQFF
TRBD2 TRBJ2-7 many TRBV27 TGTGCCAGCAGCCAAACGACGACTAGCGGAAGAGACGAGCAGTACTTC CASSQTTTSGRDEQYF
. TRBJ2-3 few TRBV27 TGTGCCAGCAGTTTATCGTGGGAGAGGACCACAGATACGCAGTATTTT CASSLSWERTTDTQYF
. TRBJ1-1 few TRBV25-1 TGTGCCAGCAGTCCAGGGGCGGATGAAGCTTTCTTT CASSPGADEAFF
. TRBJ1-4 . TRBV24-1 TGTGCCACCAGTGACCCCAGACAGAATAATGAAAAACTGTTTTTT CATSDPRQNNEKLFF
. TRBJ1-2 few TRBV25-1 TGTGCCAGCAGTGATGCGGGCGTTAACTATGGCTACACCTTC CASSDAGVNYGYTF
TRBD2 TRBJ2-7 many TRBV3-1 TGTGCCAGCAGCCAAGCCGGGACTAGCGGGAAGGAGTACTTC CASSQAGTSGKEYF
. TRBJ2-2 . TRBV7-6 TGTGCCAGCAGCTTATTAATAGTCACAAACACCGGGGAGCTGTTTTTT CASSLLIVTNTGELFF
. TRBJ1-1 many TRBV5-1 TGCGCCAGCAGCTTGGAAGTCGGGGGGCATACTGAAGCTTTCTTT CASSLEVGGHTEAFF
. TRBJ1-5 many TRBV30 TGTGCCTGGAGTCGACATGGCAATCAGCCCCAGCATTTT CAWSRHGNQPQHF